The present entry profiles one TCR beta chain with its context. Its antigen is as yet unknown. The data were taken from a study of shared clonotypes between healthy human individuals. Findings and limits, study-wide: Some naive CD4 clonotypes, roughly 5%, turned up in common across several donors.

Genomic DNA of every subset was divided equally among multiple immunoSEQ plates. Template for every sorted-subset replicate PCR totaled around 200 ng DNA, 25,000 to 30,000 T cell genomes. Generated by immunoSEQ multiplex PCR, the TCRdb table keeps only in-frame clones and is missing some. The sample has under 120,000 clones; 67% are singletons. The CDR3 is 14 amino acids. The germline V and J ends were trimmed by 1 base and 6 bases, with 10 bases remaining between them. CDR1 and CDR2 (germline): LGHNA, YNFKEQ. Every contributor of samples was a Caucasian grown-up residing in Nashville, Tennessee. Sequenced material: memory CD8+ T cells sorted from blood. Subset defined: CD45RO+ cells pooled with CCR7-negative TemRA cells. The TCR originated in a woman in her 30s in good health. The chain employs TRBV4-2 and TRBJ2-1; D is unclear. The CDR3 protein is CASSQVISFNEQFF. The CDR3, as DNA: TGTGCCAGCAGCCAAGTAATTAGTTTCAATGAGCAGTTCTTC.